The 28 T cell receptor beta chains below all came from one sample that was sequenced in a study of T cell responses to AZD1222 COVID-19 vaccine. This table comes from immunoSEQ multiplex PCR, and its TCRdb copy is limited to in-frame clones, with some not included. The data hold about 110,000 clones, with about 92% observed a single time. This sample comprised peripheral blood, obtained on day 0 of MenACWY control vaccination. Receptors were obtained from an adult in good health.

The chain links TRBV7-2 to TRBJ2-3; 8 bases match TRBD2. J lost 1 base, V lost 4 bases, and 4 bases had no gene match. The CDR3 sequence is 15 residues long. The germline CDR1 and CDR2 sequences are SGHTA and FQGNSA. As DNA, the CDR3 is TGTGCCAGCAGCTATAAGACTAGCGGCACAGATACGCAGTATTTT. It is translated as CASSYKTSGTDTQYF.

This chain connects TRBV9 to TRBJ1-4, with D uncertain. With 0 bases removed from V and 3 bases from J, the gap between germline ends came to 9 bases. The CDR3 has 15 amino acids. Germline V gene sequence: CDR1 SGDLS, CDR2 YYNGEE. The CDR3 is CASSVDGIANEKLFF. The CDR3 coding sequence is TGTGCCAGCAGCGTAGATGGGATAGCTAATGAAAAACTGTTTTTT.

The V call is TRBV5-1, the J call TRBJ2-5, with TRBD1 as a possible D gene (6 bases). The CDR3 consists of 14 residues. V was shortened by 4 bases and J by 5 bases, with 15 bases between the two germline ends. Germline V gene lookup returns CDR1 SGHRS and CDR2 YFSETQ. The CDR3 spells CASSEQGLGETQYF. CDR3 nucleotide sequence: TGCGCCAGCAGCGAACAGGGTTTGGGGGAGACCCAGTACTTC.

The genes are TRBV5-1 and TRBJ1-6; TRBD1 matches 7 bases. Germline V gene sequence: CDR1 SGHRS, CDR2 YFSETQ. The V and J ends lost 0 bases and 6 bases, in that order; junction bases with no gene match: 3. The CDR3 loop spans 15 amino acids. DNA of the CDR3: TGCGCCAGCAGCTTGGAACAGGGGAGTAATTCACCCCTCCACTTT. Encoded protein: CASSLEQGSNSPLHF.

This chain links TRBV4-3 with TRBJ1-3, with unresolved D. The CDR3 loop spans 14 amino acids. CDR1 is LGHNA and CDR2 is YSLEER in the germline V gene. Trimming pared 0 bases from V and 7 bases from J, leaving 10 bases between. CDR3 loop: CASSQDPGPNTIYF. For the CDR3, the DNA is TGCGCCAGCAGCCAAGATCCAGGTCCGAACACCATATATTTT.

The chain couples TRBV4-1 to TRBJ1-6; 7 bases are shared with TRBD1. Germline V gene sequence: CDR1 MGHRA, CDR2 YSYEKL. The V gene end was trimmed by 0 bases and the J gene end by 7 bases; junction bases not matched to a gene: 9. This CDR3 spans 17 amino acids. DNA of the CDR3: TGCGCCAGCAGCCAAGATCATGACAGGGCTACCAATTCACCCCTCCACTTT. Its protein is CASSQDHDRATNSPLHF.

The chain links TRBV7-6 to TRBJ1-4; 11 bases map to TRBD1. Germline trimming cut 3 bases from V and 10 bases from J; bases unmatched to any gene: 4. Per the germline V gene, CDR1 is SGHVS and CDR2 is FNYEAQ. The CDR3 contains 14 residues. CDR3 in amino acids: CASSFGQGARKLFF. The CDR3 region has the DNA TGTGCCAGCAGCTTCGGACAGGGGGCGCGAAAACTGTTTTTT.

This clone was seen a single time. This CDR3 is CASSTRGSDGYTF. The CDR3 DNA reads TGTGCCAGCAGCACAAGGGGATCCGATGGCTACACCTTC. The rearrangement joins TRBV5-7 to TRBJ1-2; TRBD1 is a possible D gene (5 bases). TRBV5-7 is known as an ORF, though its function is uncertain. The CDR3 has 13 amino acids. V was trimmed by 4 bases and J by 6 bases, leaving 13 bases between them.

The gene calls are TRBV19 and TRBJ1-3; D gene uncertain. Trimming cost V 9 bases and J 0 bases, with 15 bases left between them. Germline CDR1 reads LNHDA; CDR2 reads SQIVND (reference sequence). This CDR3 region has 15 residues. The CDR3 region is CASGDYRGSGNTIYF. CDR3 nucleotide sequence: TGTGCCAGCGGCGATTATCGAGGCTCTGGAAACACCATATATTTT.

This clone was detected a few times. The rearrangement links TRBV3-1 (or the pseudogene TRBV3-2) to TRBJ1-2; TRBD1 is a possible D gene (6 bases). The CDR3 has 13 residues. Between the trimmed V and J ends, which lost 1 base and 6 bases, there was a span of 9 bases. Germline CDR1 and CDR2: LGHDT and YNNKEL (reference sequence). CDR3 DNA: TGTGCCAGCAGCCAAGCCGGGGGCGATGGCTACACCTTC. Its protein is CASSQAGGDGYTF.

This chain links TRBV30 with TRBJ2-3; D is possibly TRBD1 (6 bases). The germline V gene encodes CDR1 GTSNPN and CDR2 SVGIG (reference sequence). The CDR3 has 13 residues. Trimming stripped 5 bases from V and 0 bases from J, with 9 bases between. The CDR3 sequence: CAWGQSSTDTQYF. The CDR3 DNA reads as TGTGCCTGGGGACAGTCTAGCACAGATACGCAGTATTTT.

CDR3 bases: TGCGCCAGCAGCCAAGATCCCAACAGGGTAACCGGGGAGCTGTTTTTT. Its protein is CASSQDPNRVTGELFF. The chain carries TRBV4-3 and TRBJ2-2, with D possibly TRBD1 on 6 matching bases. There are 16 residues in the CDR3. Trimming cost V 0 bases and J 5 bases, with 13 bases left between them. The germline V gene has CDR1 LGHNA and CDR2 YSLEER.

This chain connects TRBV6-5 to TRBJ2-7; possibly TRBD1 for D (6 bases). Germline V gives CDR1 MNHEY, CDR2 SVGAGI. V was trimmed by 0 bases and J by 6 bases, leaving 9 bases between them. CDR3 length: 13 residues. In DNA, the CDR3 is TGTGCCAGCAGTTACTCTGCAGGGGTCGAGCAGTACTTC. Translated, it gives CASSYSAGVEQYF.

The chain combines TRBV4-3 with TRBJ1-2; D is unresolved. This CDR3 spans 14 amino acids. Germline V gene lookup returns CDR1 LGHNA and CDR2 YSLEER. V lost 1 base to trimming and J lost 13 bases, with 19 bases between them. The CDR3 DNA reads as TGCGCCAGCAGCCAAGCCCCTGACTTGGCCTCATGCACCTTC. Amino acid sequence: CASSQAPDLASCTF.

In its sample, this clone was seen once. One end of the junction is discordant with germline, which a read error may explain. V gene TRBV3-1 (or the pseudogene TRBV3-2) combines with J gene TRBJ2-7, with 7 bases identical to TRBD2. The germline V gene encodes CDR1 LGHDT and CDR2 YNNKEL (reference sequence). This CDR3 comprises 12 residues. The CDR3 here is CASSQEWDYIKF. The CDR3 nucleotides are TGTGCCAGCAGCCAAGAATGGGACTACATCAAATTC.

V is TRBV3-1 (or the pseudogene TRBV3-2) and J is TRBJ1-5, with 11 positions matching TRBD1. V lost 4 bases, J lost 6 bases, and 5 bases stayed unmatched. This CDR3 spans 15 amino acids. Germline assignment: CDR1 LGHDT and CDR2 YNNKEL (reference sequence). This chain's CDR3 is CASSPRTGGSQPQHF. CDR3 in DNA: TGTGCCAGCAGCCCTCGGACAGGGGGCAGTCAGCCCCAGCATTTT.

V gene TRBV19 combines with J gene TRBJ2-5; 8 bases are shared with TRBD2. Germline V gene sequence: CDR1 LNHDA, CDR2 SQIVND (reference sequence). The CDR3 is 14 amino acids. V lost 6 bases and J lost 2; bases outside the gene matches: 5. The CDR3 is CASSSSGRQETQYF. The CDR3 DNA follows: TGTGCCAGTAGCTCTAGCGGGCGACAAGAGACCCAGTACTTC.

The V and J genes are TRBV4-1 and TRBJ2-7, with a weak D call TRBD2 (5 bases). Trimming stripped 1 base from V and 0 bases from J, with 13 bases between. The germline V gene has CDR1 MGHRA and CDR2 YSYEKL. The CDR3 is 16 residues long. The CDR3 protein is CASSQAGERYSYEQYF. The DNA for the CDR3 is TGCGCCAGCAGCCAAGCTGGAGAGCGGTACTCCTACGAGCAGTACTTC.

This chain links TRBV28 with TRBJ1-2; D is undetermined. Germline V gene lookup returns CDR1 MDHEN and CDR2 SYDVKM. The CDR3 runs to 11 residues. V lost 11 bases and J lost 8, with 15 bases in between. The CDR3 DNA reads as TGTGCCGGGTGGGGTTCGGGAGGCTACACCTTC. Its translation is CAGWGSGGYTF.

The chain couples TRBV11-2 to TRBJ1-2; D not certain. Germline V lookup: CDR1 SGHAT, CDR2 FQNNGV. CDR3 length: 13 residues. V was cut by 7 bases and J by 8 bases, with 17 bases left in between. DNA for the CDR3: TGTGCCAGCACCAAAGGAGGAGGTCGAGGCTACACCTTC. It translates to CASTKGGGRGYTF. Looking up the rest from reference TRBV11-2 and TRBJ1-2 gives the full variable domain: EAGVAQSPRYKIIEKRQSVAFWCNPISGHATLYWYQQILGQGPKLLIQFQNNGVVDDSQLPKDRFSAERLKGVDSTLKIQPAKLEDSAVYLCASTKGGGRGYTFGSGTRLTVV.

The chain links TRBV7-2 to TRBJ2-3; TRBD2 matches 7 bases. There are 15 residues in the CDR3. Germline-derived CDR1 and CDR2 are SGHTA and FQGNSA. The ends lost 5 bases at V and 4 bases at J; junction bases unmatched: 9. The CDR3 region has the DNA TGTGCCAGCAGCCCCGGGACTACAAGGGCAGATACGCAGTATTTT. Translated: CASSPGTTRADTQYF.

This rearrangement joins TRBV7-8 to TRBJ1-1; no firm D call. The CDR3 length is 16 residues. From germline, CDR1 is SGHVS and CDR2 FQNEAQ. Between the trimmed V and J ends, which lost 3 bases and 4 bases, there was a span of 18 bases. Here the CDR3 DNA reads TGTGCCAGCAGCTTGCAGGCTTCTCCTTGGGCCACTGAAGCTTTCTTT. It yields the protein CASSLQASPWATEAFF.

CDR3 sequence (DNA): TGCGCCAGCAGCTCCCCTAGCGGGGGTGGAGAGACCCAGTACTTC. Translated, it gives CASSSPSGGGETQYF. This chain links TRBV5-1 with TRBJ2-5, with 10 bases that match TRBD2. V lost 3 bases, J lost 4 bases, and 6 bases stayed unmatched. CDR3 length: 15 residues. Germline CDR1 and CDR2: SGHRS and YFSETQ.

The chain uses TRBV28 and TRBJ1-5, with 7 bases matching TRBD1. Trimming cost V 2 bases and J 5 bases; bases outside gene matches: 9. Germline loops: CDR1 MDHEN, CDR2 SYDVKM. The CDR3 is 16 amino acids. CDR3 sequence reads: CASSLRQGEGDQPQHF. The CDR3 coding sequence is TGTGCCAGCAGTTTACGACAGGGAGAGGGGGATCAGCCCCAGCATTTT.

This clone was picked up one time. The chain is built from TRBV11-2 and TRBJ1-1, with 7 positions matching TRBD1. This CDR3 is built from 14 residues. With 0 bases clipped from V and 10 bases from J, the junction kept 8 bases outside the gene matches. Germline CDR1 and CDR2: SGHAT and FQNNGV. CDR3 DNA sequence: TGTGCCAGCAGCTTAGAGGGCTTAGGGACAGCAGCTTTCTTT. Protein product: CASSLEGLGTAAFF.

The genes are TRBV3-1 (or the pseudogene TRBV3-2) and TRBJ1-4; the match to TRBD1 covers 9 bases. V dropped 1 base and J dropped 3; count of bases not matched to a gene: 0. The CDR3 length is 15 residues. CDR1 and CDR2 from the germline V gene are LGHDT and YNNKEL (reference sequence). The CDR3 DNA reads as TGTGCCAGCAGCCAAGGACAGGGGGCTAATGAAAAACTGTTTTTT. This gives the protein CASSQGQGANEKLFF.

V usage is TRBV7-2 and J usage is TRBJ2-1, with TRBD1 matching 7 bases. Trimming took 4 bases from V and 4 from J; bases not matched to a gene: 7. The germline gives CDR1 SGHTA, CDR2 FQGNSA. The CDR3 has 15 residues. For the CDR3, the DNA is TGTGCCAGCAGCTACATGGGACAGAAATACAATGAGCAGTTCTTC. It translates to CASSYMGQKYNEQFF.

V is TRBV28 and J is TRBJ1-2; D not resolved. V was cut by 7 bases and J by 4 bases, with 10 bases left in between. There are 12 residues in the CDR3. Germline values: CDR1 MDHEN, CDR2 SYDVKM. Written as DNA, the CDR3 is TGTGCCAGCACCCCGTCCACCTATGGCTACACCTTC. Its protein product is CASTPSTYGYTF.